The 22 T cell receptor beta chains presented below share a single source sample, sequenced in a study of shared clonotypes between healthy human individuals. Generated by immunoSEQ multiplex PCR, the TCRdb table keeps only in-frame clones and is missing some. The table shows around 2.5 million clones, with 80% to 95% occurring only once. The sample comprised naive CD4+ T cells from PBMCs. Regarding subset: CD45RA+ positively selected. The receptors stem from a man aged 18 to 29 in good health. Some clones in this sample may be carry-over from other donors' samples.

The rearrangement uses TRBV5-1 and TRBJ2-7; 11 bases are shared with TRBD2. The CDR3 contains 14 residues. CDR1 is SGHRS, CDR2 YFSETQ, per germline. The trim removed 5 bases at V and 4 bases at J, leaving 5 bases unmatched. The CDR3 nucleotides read TGCGCCAGCAGTAGCGGGAGGGCCACGTACGAGCAGTACTTC. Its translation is CASSSGRATYEQYF.

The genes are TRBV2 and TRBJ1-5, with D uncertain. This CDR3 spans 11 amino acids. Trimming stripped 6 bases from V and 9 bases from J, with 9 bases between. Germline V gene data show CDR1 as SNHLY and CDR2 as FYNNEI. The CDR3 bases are TGTGCCAGCAGGGCCTCCGGGCCCCAGCATTTT. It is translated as CASRASGPQHF. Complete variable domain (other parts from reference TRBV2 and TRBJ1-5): EPEVTQTPSHQVTQMGQEVILRCVPISNHLYFYWYRQILGQKVEFLVSFYNNEISEKSEIFDDQFSVERPDGSNFTLKIRSTKLEDSAMYFCASRASGPQHFGDGTRLSIL.

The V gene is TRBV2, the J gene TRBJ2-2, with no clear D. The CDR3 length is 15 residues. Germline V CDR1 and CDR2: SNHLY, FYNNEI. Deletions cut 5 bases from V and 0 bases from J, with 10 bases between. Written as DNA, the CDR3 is TGTGCCAGCAGTCCCGAGCAGCCGAACACCGGGGAGCTGTTTTTT. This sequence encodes CASSPEQPNTGELFF.

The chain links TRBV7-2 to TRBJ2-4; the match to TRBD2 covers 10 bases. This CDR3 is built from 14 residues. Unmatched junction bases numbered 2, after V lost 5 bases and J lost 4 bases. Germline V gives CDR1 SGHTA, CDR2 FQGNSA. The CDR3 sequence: CASSLTSGKNIQYF. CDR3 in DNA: TGTGCCAGCAGCCTGACTAGCGGGAAAAACATTCAGTACTTC.

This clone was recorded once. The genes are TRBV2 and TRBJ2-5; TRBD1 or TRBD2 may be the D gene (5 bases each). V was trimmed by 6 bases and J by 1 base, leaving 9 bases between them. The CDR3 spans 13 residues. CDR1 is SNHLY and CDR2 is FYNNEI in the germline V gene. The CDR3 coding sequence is TGTGCCAGCAGATGGGACGGCCAAGAGACCCAGTACTTC. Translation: CASRWDGQETQYF.

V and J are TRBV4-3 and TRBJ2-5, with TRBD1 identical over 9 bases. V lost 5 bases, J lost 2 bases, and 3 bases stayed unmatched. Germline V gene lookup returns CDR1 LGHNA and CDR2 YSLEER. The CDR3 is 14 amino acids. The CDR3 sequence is CASSADRGQETQYF. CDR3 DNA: TGCGCCAGCAGCGCAGACAGGGGGCAAGAGACCCAGTACTTC.

The CDR3 spells CASSQPDRYEQYF. Written as DNA, the CDR3 is TGCGCCAGCAGCCAACCGGACAGATACGAGCAGTACTTC. The chain is built from TRBV4-1 and TRBJ2-5, with D tentatively TRBD1 (6 bases). The J call may be faulty, since TRBJ2-7 better matches the DNA end. Germline loops: CDR1 MGHRA, CDR2 YSYEKL. The CDR3 has 13 amino acids.

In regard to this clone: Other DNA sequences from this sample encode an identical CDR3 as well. CDR3 DNA sequence: TGCAGTGCTAGAGATCGGGGACCCCTCCACTTT. The encoded protein is CSARDRGPLHF. V gene TRBV20-1 combines with J gene TRBJ1-6; D call uncertain. In germline, CDR1 is DFQATT, CDR2 SNEGSKA (reference sequence). The V gene lost 0 bases and the J gene lost 12 bases, with 6 bases spanning the gap. The CDR3 is made up of 11 amino acids.

The CDR3: CASSFGAGGTDTQYF. The CDR3 DNA is TGTGCCAGCAGCTTCGGGGCGGGTGGGACAGATACGCAGTATTTT. The chain employs TRBV11-1 and TRBJ2-3; D could derive from TRBD1 or TRBD2 (5 bases each). This CDR3 is built from 15 residues. Per the germline V gene, CDR1 is SGHAT and CDR2 is FQDESV (reference sequence). The V and J ends lost 3 bases and 3 bases respectively, with 13 bases between them.

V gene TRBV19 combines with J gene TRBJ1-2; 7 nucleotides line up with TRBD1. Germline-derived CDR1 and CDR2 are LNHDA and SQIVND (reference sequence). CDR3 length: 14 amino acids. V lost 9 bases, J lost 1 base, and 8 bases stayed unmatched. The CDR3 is CASTSRQGNYGYTF. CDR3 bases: TGTGCCAGCACAAGTCGACAGGGTAACTATGGCTACACCTTC.

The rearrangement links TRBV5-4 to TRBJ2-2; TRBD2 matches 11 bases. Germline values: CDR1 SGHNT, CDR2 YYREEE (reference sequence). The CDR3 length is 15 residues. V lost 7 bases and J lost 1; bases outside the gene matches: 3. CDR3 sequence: CASGLAGVNTGELFF. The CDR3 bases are TGTGCCAGCGGACTAGCGGGCGTGAACACCGGGGAGCTGTTTTTT. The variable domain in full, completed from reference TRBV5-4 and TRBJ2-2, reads ETGVTQSPTHLIKTRGQQVTLRCSSQSGHNTVSWYQQALGQGPQFIFQYYREEENGRGNFPPRFSGLQFPNYSSELNVNALELDDSALYLCASGLAGVNTGELFFGEGSRLTVL.

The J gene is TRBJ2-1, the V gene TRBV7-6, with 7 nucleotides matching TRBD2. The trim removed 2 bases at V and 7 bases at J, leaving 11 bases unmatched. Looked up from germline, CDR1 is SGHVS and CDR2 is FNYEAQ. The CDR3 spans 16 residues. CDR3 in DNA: TGTGCCAGCAGCTTAACCCCGGCGGGAGATAGGAATGAGCAGTTCTTC. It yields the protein CASSLTPAGDRNEQFF.

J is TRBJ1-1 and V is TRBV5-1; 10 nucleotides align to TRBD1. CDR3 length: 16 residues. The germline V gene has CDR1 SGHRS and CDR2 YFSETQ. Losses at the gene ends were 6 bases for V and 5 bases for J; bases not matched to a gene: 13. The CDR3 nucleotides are TGCGCCAGCACCCGAATACCGACAGGGGGCCTAACTGAAGCTTTCTTT. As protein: CASTRIPTGGLTEAFF.

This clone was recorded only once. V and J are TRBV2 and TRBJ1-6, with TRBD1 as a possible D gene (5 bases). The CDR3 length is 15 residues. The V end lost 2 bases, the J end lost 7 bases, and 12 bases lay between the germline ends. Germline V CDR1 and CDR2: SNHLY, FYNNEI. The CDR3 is CASSERAKGNSPLHF. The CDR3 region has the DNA TGTGCCAGCAGTGAAAGGGCGAAGGGGAATTCACCCCTCCACTTT.

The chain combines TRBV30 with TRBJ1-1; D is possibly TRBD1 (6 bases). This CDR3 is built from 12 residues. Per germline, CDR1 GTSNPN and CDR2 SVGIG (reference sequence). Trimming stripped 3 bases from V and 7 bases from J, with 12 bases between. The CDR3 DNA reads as TGTGCCTGGAGCCCCGGACAGCTTGAAGCTTTCTTT. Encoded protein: CAWSPGQLEAFF. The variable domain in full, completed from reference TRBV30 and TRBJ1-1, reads SQTIHQWPATLVQPVGSPLSLECTVEGTSNPNLYWYRQAAGRGLQLLFYSVGIGQISSEVPQNLSASRPQDRQFILSSKKLLLSDSGFYLCAWSPGQLEAFFGQGTRLTVV.

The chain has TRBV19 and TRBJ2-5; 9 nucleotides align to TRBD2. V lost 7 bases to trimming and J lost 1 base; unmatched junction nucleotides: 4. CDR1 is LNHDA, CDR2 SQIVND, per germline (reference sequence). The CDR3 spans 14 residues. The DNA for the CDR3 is TGTGCCAGTATGGTAGCGGGAGCCCAAGAGACCCAGTACTTC. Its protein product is CASMVAGAQETQYF. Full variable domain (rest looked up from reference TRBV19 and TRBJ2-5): DGGITQSPKYLFRKEGQNVTLSCEQNLNHDAMYWYRQDPGQGLRLIYYSQIVNDFQKGDIAEGYSVSREKKESFPLTVTSAQKNPTAFYLCASMVAGAQETQYFGPGTRLLVL.

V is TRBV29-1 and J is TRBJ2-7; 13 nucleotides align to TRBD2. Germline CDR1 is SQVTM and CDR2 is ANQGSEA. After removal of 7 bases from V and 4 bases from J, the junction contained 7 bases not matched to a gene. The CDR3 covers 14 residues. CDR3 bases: TGCAGCGCCCAAGGACTAGCGGGAGTTTACGAGCAGTACTTC. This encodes CSAQGLAGVYEQYF.

Written as DNA, the CDR3 is TGTGCCAGCAGCTTTCGACAGGTTTCCAAGTGGGGCGAGCAGTACTTC. Protein sequence: CASSFRQVSKWGEQYF. This chain links TRBV5-6 with TRBJ2-7, with D tentatively TRBD1 (6 bases). The ends were cut back, 2 bases at V and 6 bases at J, with 21 bases in the middle. The CDR3 has 16 residues. The V gene's germline CDR1 is SGHDT and CDR2 YYEEEE. Variable domain in full (rest from reference TRBV5-6 and TRBJ2-7): DAGVTQSPTHLIKTRGQQVTLRCSPKSGHDTVSWYQQALGQGPQFIFQYYEEEERQRGNFPDRFSGHQFPNYSSELNVNALLLGDSALYLCASSFRQVSKWGEQYFGPGTRLTVT.

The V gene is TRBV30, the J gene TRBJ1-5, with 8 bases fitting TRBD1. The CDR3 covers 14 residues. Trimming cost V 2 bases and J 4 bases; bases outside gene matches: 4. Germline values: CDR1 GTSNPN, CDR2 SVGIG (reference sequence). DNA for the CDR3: TGTGCCTGGAGTCGGGGACAGGAGAATCAGCCCCAGCATTTT. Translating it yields CAWSRGQENQPQHF.

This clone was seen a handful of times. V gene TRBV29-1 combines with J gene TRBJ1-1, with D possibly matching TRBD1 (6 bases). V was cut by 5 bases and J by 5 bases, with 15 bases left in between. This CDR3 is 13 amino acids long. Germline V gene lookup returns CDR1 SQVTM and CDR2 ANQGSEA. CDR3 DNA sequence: TGCAGCGTTAGTACAGGGATGGAGACTGAAGCTTTCTTT. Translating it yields CSVSTGMETEAFF.

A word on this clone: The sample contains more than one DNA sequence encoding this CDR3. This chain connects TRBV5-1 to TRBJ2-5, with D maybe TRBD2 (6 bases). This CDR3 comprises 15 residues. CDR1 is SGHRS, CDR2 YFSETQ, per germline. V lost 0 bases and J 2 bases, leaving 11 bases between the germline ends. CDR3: CASSLGGAGQETQYF. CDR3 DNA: TGCGCCAGCAGCTTGGGGGGCGCGGGGCAAGAGACCCAGTACTTC.

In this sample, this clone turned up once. The CDR3 spells CAISPGLAVSTDTQYF. CDR3 sequence (DNA): TGTGCCATCAGCCCTGGACTAGCGGTTAGCACAGATACGCAGTATTTT. The chain combines TRBV10-3 with TRBJ2-3; 10 bases fit TRBD2. Germline V gene data show CDR1 as ENHRY and CDR2 as SYGVKD. With V trimmed by 6 bases and J by 0 bases, 6 bases remained unmatched. The CDR3 loop spans 16 amino acids.